Described below is a single TCR beta chain sequence and its context. Its antigen is not known. Sequencing was performed with immunoSEQ multiplex PCR; in TCRdb, only in-frame clones are kept and a portion is missing. The table has several thousand clones, roughly 79% seen once. These data belong to a study of immune evolution from preneoplasia to lung adenocarcinoma. Histologic diagnosis was independently verified by two lung pathologists. The study's findings and limits: Normal lung had the highest top T cell clone frequencies. Later-stage lesions seemingly showed higher T cell density and diversity than normal lung.

The sequence was obtained from a person aged 70 to 85 with lung adenocarcinoma. The source material was FFPE adjacent normal lung tissue.

The CDR3 coding sequence is TGTGCCAGCATCGTACGGTCTGAAGCTTTCTTT. Amino acid sequence: CASIVRSEAFF. This chain links TRBV7-2 with TRBJ1-1; D remains unclear. V was clipped by 7 bases and J by 6 bases, with 9 bases between them. Looked up from germline, CDR1 is SGHTA and CDR2 is FQGNSA. This CDR3 region has 11 residues.